The 2 T cell receptor beta chains below come from one sample, sequenced in a study of PD-1 blockade in classical Hodgkin lymphoma. Exposure to brentuximab vedotin varied, and each patient had relapsed following autologous stem cell transplantation. TCRdb keeps only in-frame clones here, not all; method: immunoSEQ multiplex PCR. The profile shows fewer than 25,000 clones, around 80% of them singletons. The input for sequencing was peripheral blood mononuclear cells (PBMCs), taken before the second cycle of nivolumab. All receptors come from a human donor with classical Hodgkin lymphoma.

The count of this clone is one. V is TRBV2 and J is TRBJ2-7; tentative D call: TRBD1 (6 bases). This CDR3 is built from 17 residues. Trimming pared 4 bases from V and 2 bases from J, leaving 21 bases between. The V gene's germline CDR1 is SNHLY and CDR2 FYNNEI. The CDR3 sequence: CASSVDGRTEITYEQYF. CDR3 sequence (DNA): TGTGCCAGCAGTGTTGATGGTAGGACAGAAATCACCTACGAGCAGTACTTC.

V and J are TRBV27 and TRBJ2-1; TRBD2 might be the D (7 bases). Looked up from germline, CDR1 is MNHEY and CDR2 is SMNVEV (reference sequence). V lost 6 bases, J lost 7 bases, and 16 bases lay in between. The CDR3 sequence is 14 residues long. The CDR3 region is CASSHVGGDNEQFF. The CDR3 nucleotides are TGTGCCAGCAGCCACGTAGGGGGGGATAATGAGCAGTTCTTC.